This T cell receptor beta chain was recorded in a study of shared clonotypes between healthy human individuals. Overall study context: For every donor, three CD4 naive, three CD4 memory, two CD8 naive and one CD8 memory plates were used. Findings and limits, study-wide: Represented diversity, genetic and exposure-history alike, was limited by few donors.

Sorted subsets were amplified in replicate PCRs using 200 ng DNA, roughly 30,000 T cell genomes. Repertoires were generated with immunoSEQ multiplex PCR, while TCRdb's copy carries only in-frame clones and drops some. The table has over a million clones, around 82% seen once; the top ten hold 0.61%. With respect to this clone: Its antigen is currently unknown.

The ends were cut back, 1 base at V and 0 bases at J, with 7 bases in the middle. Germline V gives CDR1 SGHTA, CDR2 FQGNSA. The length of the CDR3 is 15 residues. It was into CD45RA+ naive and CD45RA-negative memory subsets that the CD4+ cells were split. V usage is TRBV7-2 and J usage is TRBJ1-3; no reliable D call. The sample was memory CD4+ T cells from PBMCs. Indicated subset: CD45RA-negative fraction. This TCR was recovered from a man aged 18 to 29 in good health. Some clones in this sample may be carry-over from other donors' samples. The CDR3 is CASSLVGFSGNTIYF. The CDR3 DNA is TGTGCCAGCAGCTTAGTAGGGTTCTCTGGAAACACCATATATTTT.